The TCR beta chain under discussion was sequenced for a study of low-dose radiotherapy and immunotherapy resistance in tumors. Study overall: Cyclophosphamide went in intravenously at 200 mg/m2 every two weeks, one day before radiation and immunotherapy.

Alpha- and beta-chain coverage of first-strand cDNA came from TRAV- and TRBV-specific primers. Amplification of TCRs used a constant-region primer and V-primer adapter for 20 PCR cycles. TCRdb ran MiXCR on the reads and lists one entry per CDR3 protein. Counted here are 95,000 to 100,000 distinct CDR3 sequences, less than 25% occurring once; the ten biggest clones make up over 3.5%. There are many counts of this clonotype. Time point meaning: after trial treatment. Indicated treatment: LDRT plus nivolumab, ipilimumab, low-dose cyclophosphamide and aspirin (RACIN trial). Germline V lookup: CDR1 SGHTA, CDR2 FQGNSA. The CDR3 runs 14 residues. The V and J ends lost 1 base and 1 base respectively, with 7 bases between them.

The genes are TRBV7-2 and TRBJ1-2; D remains ambiguous. The starting material was PBMCs, obtained after low-dose radiotherapy plus immunotherapy. This clonotype was sampled from a male donor with prostate cancer. CDR3 nucleotide sequence: TGTGCCAGCAGCTTAGGTCACCTTAACTATGGCTACACCTTC. It encodes CASSLGHLNYGYTF.